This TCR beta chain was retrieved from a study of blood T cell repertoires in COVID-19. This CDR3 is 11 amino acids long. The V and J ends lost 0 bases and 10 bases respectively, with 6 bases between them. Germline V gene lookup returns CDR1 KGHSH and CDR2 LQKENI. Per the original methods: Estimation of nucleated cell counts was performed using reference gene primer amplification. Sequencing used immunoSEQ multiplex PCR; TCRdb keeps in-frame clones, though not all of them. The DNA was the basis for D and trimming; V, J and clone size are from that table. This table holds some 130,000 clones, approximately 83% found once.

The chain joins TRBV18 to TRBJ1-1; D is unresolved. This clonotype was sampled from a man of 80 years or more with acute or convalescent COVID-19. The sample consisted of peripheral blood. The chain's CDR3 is CASSPPGGAFF. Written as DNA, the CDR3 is TGTGCCAGCTCACCACCGGGAGGAGCTTTCTTT. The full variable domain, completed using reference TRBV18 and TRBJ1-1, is NAGVMQNPRHLVRRRGQEARLRCSPMKGHSHVYWYRQLPEEGLKFMVYLQKENIIDESGMPKERFSAEFPKEGPSILRIQQVVRGDSAAYFCASSPPGGAFFGQGTRLTVV.